The clone carrying this TCR beta chain was seen a single time. Produced via immunoSEQ multiplex PCR; TCRdb's table is partial and in-frame only. The repertoire consists of about 210,000 clones, with more than 80% occurring once and the leading ten covering 7.5% to 10%. The sample originates from a study of blood T cell repertoires in COVID-19. Looking at the study overall: Samples came from the United States, Italy and Spain, spanning acute and convalescent COVID-19.

The sequence was collected from a man aged 35 to 55 who had recovered from COVID-19. Specimen: PBMCs or T cells enriched from blood (not recorded which).

CDR3 residues: CASSPSGAAHEKLFF. In DNA form, the CDR3 reads TGCGCCAGCAGCCCCAGCGGGGCAGCCCATGAAAAACTGTTTTTT. The chain combines TRBV5-1 with TRBJ1-4; possible D gene TRBD1, 5 bases. The CDR3 is made up of 15 amino acids. Trimming left V 4 bases short and J 6 bases short, with 16 bases between. Germline loops: CDR1 SGHRS, CDR2 YFSETQ.